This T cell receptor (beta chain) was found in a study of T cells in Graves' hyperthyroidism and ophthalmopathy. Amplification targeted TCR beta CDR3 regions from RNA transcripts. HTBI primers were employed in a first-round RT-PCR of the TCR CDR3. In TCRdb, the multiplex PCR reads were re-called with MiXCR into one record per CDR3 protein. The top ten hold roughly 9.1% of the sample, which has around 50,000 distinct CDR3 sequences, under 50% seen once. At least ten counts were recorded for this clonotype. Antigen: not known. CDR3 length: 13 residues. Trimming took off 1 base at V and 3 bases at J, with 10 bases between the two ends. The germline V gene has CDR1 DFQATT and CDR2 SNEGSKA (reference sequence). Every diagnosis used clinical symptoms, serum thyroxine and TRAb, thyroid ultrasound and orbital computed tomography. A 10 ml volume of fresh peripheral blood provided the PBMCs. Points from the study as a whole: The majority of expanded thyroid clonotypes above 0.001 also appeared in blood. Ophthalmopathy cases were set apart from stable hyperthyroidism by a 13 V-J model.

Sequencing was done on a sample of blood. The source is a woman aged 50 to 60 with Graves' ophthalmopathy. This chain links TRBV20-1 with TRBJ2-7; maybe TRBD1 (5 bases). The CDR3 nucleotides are TGCAGTGCTAGAGTCTCGGACAACTACGAGCAGTACTTC. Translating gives CSARVSDNYEQYF.